This record covers a single TCR beta chain. The protocol was immunoSEQ multiplex PCR, while the TCRdb copy is restricted to in-frame clones and leaves out a portion. The sample lists roughly 2.1 million clones; 93% were seen once. This sample is part of a study of shared clonotypes between healthy human individuals. Germline-derived CDR1 and CDR2 are SGHAT and FQNNGV. This CDR3 is built from 15 residues. The V end was cut by 4 bases, the J end by 2 bases, with 15 bases between. Positive CCR7 selection of CD45RO-negative cells yielded the naive CD8 cells, and terminally differentiated effector memory CD45RA+ cells were excluded.

The V gene is TRBV11-2, the J gene TRBJ2-7; D gene unclear. Material for sequencing was naive CD8+ T cells from PBMCs. The receptor's source is a man aged 18 to 29 in good health. Some clones in this sample may be carry-over from other donors' samples. The CDR3 here is CASSSPTTVAYEQYF. CDR3 coding DNA: TGTGCCAGCAGCTCCCCCACGACCGTAGCCTACGAGCAGTACTTC. Full variable domain (outside the CDR3, taken from reference TRBV11-2 and TRBJ2-7): EAGVAQSPRYKIIEKRQSVAFWCNPISGHATLYWYQQILGQGPKLLIQFQNNGVVDDSQLPKDRFSAERLKGVDSTLKIQPAKLEDSAVYLCASSSPTTVAYEQYFGPGTRLTVT.